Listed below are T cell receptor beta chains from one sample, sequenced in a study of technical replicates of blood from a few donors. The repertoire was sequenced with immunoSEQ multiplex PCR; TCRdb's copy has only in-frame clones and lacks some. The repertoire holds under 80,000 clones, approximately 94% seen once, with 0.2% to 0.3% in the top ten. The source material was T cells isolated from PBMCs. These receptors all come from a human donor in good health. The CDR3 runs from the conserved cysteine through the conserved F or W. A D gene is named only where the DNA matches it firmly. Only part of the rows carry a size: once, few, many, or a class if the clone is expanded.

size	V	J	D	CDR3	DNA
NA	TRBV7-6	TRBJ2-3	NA	CASSLAAAIRTDTQYF	TGTGCCAGCAGCTTAGCGGCGGCAATAAGGACAGATACGCAGTATTTT
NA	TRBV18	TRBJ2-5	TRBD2	CASSPGTSFTETQYF	TGTGCCAGCTCACCAGGGACTAGCTTTACAGAGACCCAGTACTTC
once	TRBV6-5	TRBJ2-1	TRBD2	CASSYSTGGGDEQFF	TGTGCCAGCAGTTACTCGACGGGAGGTGGTGATGAGCAGTTCTTC
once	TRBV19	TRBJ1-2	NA	CASSIDTANYGYTF	TGTGCCAGTAGTATTGACACAGCTAACTATGGCTACACCTTC
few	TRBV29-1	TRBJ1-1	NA	CSVHRNTEAFF	TGCAGCGTGCACAGGAACACTGAAGCTTTCTTT
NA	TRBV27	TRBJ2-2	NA	CASSFGANTGELFF	TGTGCCAGCAGTTTCGGAGCGAACACCGGGGAGCTGTTTTTT
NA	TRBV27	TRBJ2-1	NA	CASSFSTGNEQFF	TGTGCCAGCAGTTTTTCCACAGGCAATGAGCAGTTCTTC
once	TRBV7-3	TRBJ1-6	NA	CASSLNPPGADSPLHF	TGTGCCAGCAGCCTAAACCCCCCAGGGGCTGATTCACCCCTCCACTTT
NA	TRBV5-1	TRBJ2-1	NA	CASSLGTEYNEQFF	TGCGCCAGCAGCTTGGGGACAGAATACAATGAGCAGTTCTTC
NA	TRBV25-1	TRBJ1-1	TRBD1	CASSVGGLRTEAFF	TGTGCCAGCAGTGTAGGGGGCTTGCGCACTGAAGCTTTCTTT
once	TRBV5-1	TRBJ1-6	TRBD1	CASSPKTQGTGTPLHF	TGCGCCAGCAGCCCAAAAACTCAGGGGACAGGGACACCCCTCCACTTT
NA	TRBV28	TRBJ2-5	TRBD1	CASGPTGGLETQYF	TGTGCCAGCGGACCGACAGGGGGGTTAGAGACCCAGTACTTC
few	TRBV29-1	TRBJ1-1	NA	CSVEDNRDLPFF	TGCAGCGTTGAAGACAACAGGGATTTGCCTTTCTTT
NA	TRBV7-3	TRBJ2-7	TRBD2	CASSGTGTSGGYEQYF	TGTGCCAGCAGCGGAACCGGGACTAGCGGGGGCTACGAGCAGTACTTC
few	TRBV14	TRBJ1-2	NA	CASSQGANYGYTF	TGTGCCAGCAGCCAGGGGGCAAACTATGGCTACACCTTC
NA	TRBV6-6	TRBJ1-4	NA	CASRDSKNLNEKLFF	TGTGCCAGCAGGGACAGTAAGAACCTTAATGAAAAACTGTTTTTT
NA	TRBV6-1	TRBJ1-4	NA	CASSEGYSEKLFF	TGTGCCAGCAGTGAAGGCTATAGTGAAAAACTGTTTTTT
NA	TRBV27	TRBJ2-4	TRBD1	CASSLRGQGSWWIQYF	TGTGCCAGCAGTTTAAGGGGACAGGGGTCCTGGTGGATTCAGTACTTC
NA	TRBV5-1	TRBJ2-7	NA	CASSSSSGFSYEQYF	TGCGCCAGCAGCTCGAGCTCAGGATTCTCCTACGAGCAGTACTTC
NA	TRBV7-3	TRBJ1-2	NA	CASSYSPNGGYTF	TGTGCCAGCAGCTACTCACCCAACGGGGGCTACACCTTC
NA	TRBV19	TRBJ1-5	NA	CASIGHPGEPNQPQHF	TGTGCCAGTATTGGTCACCCTGGGGAGCCTAATCAGCCCCAGCATTTT
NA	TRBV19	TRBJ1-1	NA	CASRFQPGNPEAFF	TGTGCCAGTAGATTTCAGCCCGGGAACCCTGAAGCTTTCTTT
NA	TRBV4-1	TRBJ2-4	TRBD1	CASSHQWKDRGLIQYF	TGCGCCAGCAGCCATCAATGGAAAGACAGGGGTCTCATTCAGTACTTC
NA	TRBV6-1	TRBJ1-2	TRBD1	CASSERTGDYGYTF	TGTGCCAGCAGTGAGAGGACAGGTGACTATGGCTACACCTTC